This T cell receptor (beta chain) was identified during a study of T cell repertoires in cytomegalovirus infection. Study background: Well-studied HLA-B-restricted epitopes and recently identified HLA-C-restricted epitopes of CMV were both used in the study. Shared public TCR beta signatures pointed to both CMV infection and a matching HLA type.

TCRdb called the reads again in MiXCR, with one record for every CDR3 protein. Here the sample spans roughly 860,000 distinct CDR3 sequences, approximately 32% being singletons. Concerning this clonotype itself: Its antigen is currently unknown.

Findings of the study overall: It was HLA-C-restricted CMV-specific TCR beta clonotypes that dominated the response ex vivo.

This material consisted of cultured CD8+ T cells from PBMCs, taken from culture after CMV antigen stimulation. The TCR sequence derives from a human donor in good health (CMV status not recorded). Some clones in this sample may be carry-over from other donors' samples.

The CDR3 is CAISGTGTGMGEQYV. The CDR3 coding sequence is TGTGCCATCAGTGGTACCGGGACAGGCATGGGGGAGCAGTACGTC. J is TRBJ2-7 and V is TRBV10-3, with 8 bases lining up with TRBD1. Germline CDR1 and CDR2: ENHRY and SYGVKD. The ends lost 4 bases at V and 7 bases at J; junction bases unmatched: 12. The CDR3 sequence is 15 residues long.